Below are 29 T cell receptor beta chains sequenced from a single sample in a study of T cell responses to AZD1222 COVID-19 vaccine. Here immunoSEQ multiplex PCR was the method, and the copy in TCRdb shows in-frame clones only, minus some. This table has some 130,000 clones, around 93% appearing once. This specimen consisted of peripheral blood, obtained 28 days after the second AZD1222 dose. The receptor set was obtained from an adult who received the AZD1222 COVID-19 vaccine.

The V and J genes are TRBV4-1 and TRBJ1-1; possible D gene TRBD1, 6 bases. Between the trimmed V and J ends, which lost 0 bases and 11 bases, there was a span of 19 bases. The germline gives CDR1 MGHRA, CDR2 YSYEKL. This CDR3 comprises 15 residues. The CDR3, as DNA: TGCGCCAGCAGCCAAGAGATCAGGGACACGCTATGGGCTTTCTTT. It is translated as CASSQEIRDTLWAFF.

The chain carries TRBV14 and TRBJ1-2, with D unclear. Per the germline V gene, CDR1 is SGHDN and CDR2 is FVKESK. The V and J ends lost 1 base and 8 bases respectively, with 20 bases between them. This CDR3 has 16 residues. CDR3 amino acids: CASSQVTAGLPMGYTF. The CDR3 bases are TGTGCCAGCAGCCAAGTAACTGCGGGCCTCCCTATGGGCTACACCTTC.

CDR3 loop: CASSSSGGINEQFF. The CDR3 DNA follows: TGTGCCAGTAGTAGTAGCGGGGGGATCAATGAGCAGTTCTTC. This chain uses TRBV19 with TRBJ2-1; TRBD2 matches 10 bases. The CDR3 extends over 14 amino acids. J was trimmed by 6 bases and V by 4 bases; bases with no gene match: 3. Germline CDR1 reads LNHDA; CDR2 reads SQIVND (reference sequence).

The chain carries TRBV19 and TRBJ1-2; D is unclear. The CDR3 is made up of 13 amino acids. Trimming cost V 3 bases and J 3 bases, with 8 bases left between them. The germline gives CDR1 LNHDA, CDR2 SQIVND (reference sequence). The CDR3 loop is CASSIFGDYGYTF. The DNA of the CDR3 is TGTGCCAGTAGTATTTTCGGGGACTATGGCTACACCTTC.

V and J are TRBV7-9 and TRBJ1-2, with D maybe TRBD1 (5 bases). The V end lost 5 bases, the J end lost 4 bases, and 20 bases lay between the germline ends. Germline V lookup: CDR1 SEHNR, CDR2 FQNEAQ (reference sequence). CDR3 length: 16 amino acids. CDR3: CASSPDGLGVTYGYTF. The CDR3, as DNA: TGTGCCAGCAGCCCCGATGGTCTGGGGGTGACCTATGGCTACACCTTC.

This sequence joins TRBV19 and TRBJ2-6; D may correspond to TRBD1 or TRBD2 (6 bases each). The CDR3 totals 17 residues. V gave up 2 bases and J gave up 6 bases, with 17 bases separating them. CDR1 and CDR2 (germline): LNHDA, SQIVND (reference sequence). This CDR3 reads CASSISGAPGEANVLTF. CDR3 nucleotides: TGTGCCAGTAGTATATCGGGGGCGCCTGGTGAGGCCAACGTCCTGACTTTC.

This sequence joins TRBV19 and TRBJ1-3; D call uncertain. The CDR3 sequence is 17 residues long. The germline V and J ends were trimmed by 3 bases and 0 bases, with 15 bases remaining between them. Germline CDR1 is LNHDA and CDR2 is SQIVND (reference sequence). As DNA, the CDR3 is TGTGCCAGTAGTATGAGGTGGCAAGAGAGCTCTGGAAACACCATATATTTT. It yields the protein CASSMRWQESSGNTIYF.

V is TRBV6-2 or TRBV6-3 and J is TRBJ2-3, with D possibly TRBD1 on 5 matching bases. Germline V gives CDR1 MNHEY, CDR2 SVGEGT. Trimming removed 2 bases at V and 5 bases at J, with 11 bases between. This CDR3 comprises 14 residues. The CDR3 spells CASSYSDSQDTQYF. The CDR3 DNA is TGTGCCAGCAGTTACAGCGACAGTCAAGATACGCAGTATTTT.

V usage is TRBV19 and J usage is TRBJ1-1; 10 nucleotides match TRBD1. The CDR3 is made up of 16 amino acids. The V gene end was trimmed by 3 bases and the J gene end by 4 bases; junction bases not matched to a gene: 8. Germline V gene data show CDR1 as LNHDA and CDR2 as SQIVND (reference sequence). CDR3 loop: CASSMGRQGAITEAFF. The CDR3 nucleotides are TGTGCCAGTAGTATGGGTAGACAGGGGGCGATCACTGAAGCTTTCTTT.

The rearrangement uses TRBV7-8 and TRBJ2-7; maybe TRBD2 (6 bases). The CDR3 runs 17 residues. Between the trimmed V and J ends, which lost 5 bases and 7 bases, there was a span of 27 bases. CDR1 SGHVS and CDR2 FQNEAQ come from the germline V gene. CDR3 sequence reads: CASSPRRVTLRWGEQYF. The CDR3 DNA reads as TGTGCCAGCAGCCCCCGGAGGGTTACCCTTAGGTGGGGGGAGCAGTACTTC.

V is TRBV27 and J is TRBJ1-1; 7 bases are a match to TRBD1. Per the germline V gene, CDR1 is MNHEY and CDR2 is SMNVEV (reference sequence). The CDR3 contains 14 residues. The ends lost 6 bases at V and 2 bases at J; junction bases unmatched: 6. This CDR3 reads CASRQGTANTEAFF. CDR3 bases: TGTGCCAGCAGGCAGGGGACAGCCAACACTGAAGCTTTCTTT.

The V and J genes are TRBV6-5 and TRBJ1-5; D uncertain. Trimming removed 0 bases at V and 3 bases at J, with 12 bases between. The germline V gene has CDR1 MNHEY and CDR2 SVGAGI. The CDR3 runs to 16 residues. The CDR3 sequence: CASSYSKASPNQPQHF. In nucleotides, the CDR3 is TGTGCCAGCAGTTACTCGAAAGCTTCACCCAATCAGCCCCAGCATTTT.

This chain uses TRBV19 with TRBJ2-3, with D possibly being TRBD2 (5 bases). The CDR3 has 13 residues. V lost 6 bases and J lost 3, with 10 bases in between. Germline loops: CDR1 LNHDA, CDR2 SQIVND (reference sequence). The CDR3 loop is CASRFRGTDTQYF. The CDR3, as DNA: TGTGCCAGTAGATTCCGGGGTACAGATACGCAGTATTTT.

Here the CDR3 DNA reads TGTGCCAGCAGCCCTACTTACACCGGGGAGCTGTTTTTT. Amino acid sequence: CASSPTYTGELFF. The rearrangement links TRBV3-1 (or the pseudogene TRBV3-2) to TRBJ2-2; D unclear. The CDR3 has 13 amino acids. The germline gives CDR1 LGHDT, CDR2 YNNKEL (reference sequence). V lost 4 bases, J lost 3 bases, and 6 bases lay in between.

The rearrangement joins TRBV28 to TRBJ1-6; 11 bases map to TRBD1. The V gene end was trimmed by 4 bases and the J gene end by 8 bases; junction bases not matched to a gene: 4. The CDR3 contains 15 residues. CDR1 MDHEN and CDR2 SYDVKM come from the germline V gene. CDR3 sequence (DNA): TGTGCCAGCAGTTCGGGGACAGGGGGTTATTCACCCCTCCACTTT. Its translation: CASSSGTGGYSPLHF.

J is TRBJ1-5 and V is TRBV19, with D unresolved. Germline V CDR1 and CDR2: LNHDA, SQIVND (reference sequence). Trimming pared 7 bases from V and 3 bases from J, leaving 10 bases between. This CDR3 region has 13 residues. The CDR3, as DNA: TGTGCCAGTAACGGCGGATACAATCAGCCCCAGCATTTT. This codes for CASNGGYNQPQHF.

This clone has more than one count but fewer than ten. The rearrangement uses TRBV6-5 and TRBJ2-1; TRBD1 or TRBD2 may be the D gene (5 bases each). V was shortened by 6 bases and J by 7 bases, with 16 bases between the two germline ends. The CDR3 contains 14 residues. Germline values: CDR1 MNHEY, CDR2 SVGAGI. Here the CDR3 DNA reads TGTGCCAGCAGCGTATCTAGGGACCTGAATGAGCAGTTCTTC. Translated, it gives CASSVSRDLNEQFF.

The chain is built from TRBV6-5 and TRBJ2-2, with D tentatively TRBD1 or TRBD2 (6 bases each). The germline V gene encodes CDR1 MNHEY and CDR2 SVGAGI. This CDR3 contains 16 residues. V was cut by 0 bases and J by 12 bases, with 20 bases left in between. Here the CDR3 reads CASSYSVSGAVRKLFF. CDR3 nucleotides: TGTGCCAGCAGTTACTCTGTCTCGGGGGCGGTTAGGAAGCTGTTTTTT.

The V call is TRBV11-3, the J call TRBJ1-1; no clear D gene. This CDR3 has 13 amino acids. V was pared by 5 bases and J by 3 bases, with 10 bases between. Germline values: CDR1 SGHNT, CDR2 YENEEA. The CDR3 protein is CASSPSPDTEAFF. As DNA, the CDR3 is TGTGCCAGCAGCCCATCCCCGGACACTGAAGCTTTCTTT.

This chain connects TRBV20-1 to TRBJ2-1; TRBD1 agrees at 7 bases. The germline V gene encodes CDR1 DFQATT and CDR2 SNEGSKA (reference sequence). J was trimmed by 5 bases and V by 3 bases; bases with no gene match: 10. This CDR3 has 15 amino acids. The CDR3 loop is CSASHPQGENNEQFF. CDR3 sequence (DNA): TGCAGTGCTAGTCATCCCCAGGGGGAAAACAATGAGCAGTTCTTC.

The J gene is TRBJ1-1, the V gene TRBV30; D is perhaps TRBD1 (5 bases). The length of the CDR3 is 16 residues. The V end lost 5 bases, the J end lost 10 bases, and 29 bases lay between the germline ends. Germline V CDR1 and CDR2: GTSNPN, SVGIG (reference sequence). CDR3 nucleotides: TGTGCCTGGCCCCCTACGCCCATCAGGGATAGGAGCGGAGCTTTCTTT. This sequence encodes CAWPPTPIRDRSGAFF.

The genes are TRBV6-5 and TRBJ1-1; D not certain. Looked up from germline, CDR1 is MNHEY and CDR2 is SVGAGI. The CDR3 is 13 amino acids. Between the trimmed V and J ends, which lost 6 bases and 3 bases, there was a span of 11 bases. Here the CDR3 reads CASSPGGDTEAFF. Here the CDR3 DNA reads TGTGCCAGCAGCCCGGGAGGCGACACTGAAGCTTTCTTT.

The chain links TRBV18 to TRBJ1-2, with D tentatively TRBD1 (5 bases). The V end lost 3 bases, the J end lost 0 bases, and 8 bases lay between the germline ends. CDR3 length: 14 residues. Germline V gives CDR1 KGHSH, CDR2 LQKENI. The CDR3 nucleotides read TGTGCCAGCTCACCCGTGGACACTAACTATGGCTACACCTTC. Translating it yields CASSPVDTNYGYTF.

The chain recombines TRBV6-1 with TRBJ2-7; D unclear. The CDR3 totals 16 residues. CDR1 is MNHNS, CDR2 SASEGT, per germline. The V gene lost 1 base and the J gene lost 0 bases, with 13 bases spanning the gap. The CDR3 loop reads CASSEVLTNPSYEQYF. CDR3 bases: TGTGCCAGCAGTGAAGTCCTAACGAACCCCTCCTACGAGCAGTACTTC.

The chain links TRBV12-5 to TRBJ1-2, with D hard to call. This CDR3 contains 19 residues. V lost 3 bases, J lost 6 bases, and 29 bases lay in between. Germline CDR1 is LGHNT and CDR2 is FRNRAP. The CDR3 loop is CASGFVVEPPVRGRHGYTF. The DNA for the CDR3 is TGTGCTAGTGGTTTCGTCGTTGAGCCCCCGGTTCGTGGCCGCCATGGCTACACCTTC.

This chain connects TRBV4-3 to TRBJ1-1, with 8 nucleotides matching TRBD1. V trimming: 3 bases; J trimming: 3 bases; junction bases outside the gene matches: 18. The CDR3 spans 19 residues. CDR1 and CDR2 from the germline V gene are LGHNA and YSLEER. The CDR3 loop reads CASSHHFWGQASFDTEAFF. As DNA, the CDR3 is TGCGCCAGCAGCCATCACTTTTGGGGACAGGCCAGTTTTGACACTGAAGCTTTCTTT.

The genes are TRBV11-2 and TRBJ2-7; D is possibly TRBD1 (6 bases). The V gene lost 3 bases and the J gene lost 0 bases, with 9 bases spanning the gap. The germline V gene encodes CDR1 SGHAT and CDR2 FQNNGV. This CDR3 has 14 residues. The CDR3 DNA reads TGTGCCAGCAGCTTCGGACAGCCCTCCTACGAGCAGTACTTC. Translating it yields CASSFGQPSYEQYF.

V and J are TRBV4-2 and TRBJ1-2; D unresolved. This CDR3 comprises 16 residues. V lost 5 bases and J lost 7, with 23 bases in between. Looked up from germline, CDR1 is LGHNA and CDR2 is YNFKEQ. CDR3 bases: TGTGCCAGCAGCAACATTTTAAGACGGGCGTTCGGTGGCTACACCTTC. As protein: CASSNILRRAFGGYTF.

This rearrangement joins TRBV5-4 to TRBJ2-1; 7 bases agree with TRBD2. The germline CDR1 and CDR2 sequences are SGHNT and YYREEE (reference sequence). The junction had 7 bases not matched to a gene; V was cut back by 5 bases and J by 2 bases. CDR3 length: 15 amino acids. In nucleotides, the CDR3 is TGTGCCAGCAGAAGCGGACTAGTTCCCTACAATGAGCAGTTCTTC. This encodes CASRSGLVPYNEQFF.